The T cell receptor beta chain described here comes from a study of CD4 and CD8 cells across lung adenocarcinoma regions. Germline V gene data show CDR1 as SGHRS and CDR2 as YFSETQ. This CDR3 is built from 14 residues. With 4 bases removed from V and 0 bases from J, the gap between germline ends came to 9 bases. This clonotype was observed a handful of times. TCRdb processed the PCR reads anew with MiXCR; each CDR3 protein has one entry. The repertoire consists of roughly 20,000 distinct CDR3 sequences, with 46% occurring once and the leading ten covering roughly 20%. The receptor was derived from a male donor with lung adenocarcinoma. The CD4 and CD8 labels of this study may be unreliable. The V and J genes are TRBV5-1 and TRBJ2-3; D is unresolved. Sequencing was done on a sample of CD4+ T cells from the margin of a lung tumor. CDR3: CASSPQVSTDTQYF. CDR3 bases: TGCGCCAGCAGCCCTCAGGTTAGCACAGATACGCAGTATTTT.